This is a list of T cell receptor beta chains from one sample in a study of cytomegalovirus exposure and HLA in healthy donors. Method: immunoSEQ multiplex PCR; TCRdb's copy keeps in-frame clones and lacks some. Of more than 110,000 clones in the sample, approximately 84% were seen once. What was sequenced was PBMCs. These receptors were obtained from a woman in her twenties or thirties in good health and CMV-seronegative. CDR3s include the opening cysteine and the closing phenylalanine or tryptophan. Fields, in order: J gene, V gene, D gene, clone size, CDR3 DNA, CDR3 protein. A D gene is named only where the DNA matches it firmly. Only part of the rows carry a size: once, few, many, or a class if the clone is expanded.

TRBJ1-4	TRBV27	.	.	TGTGCCAGCAGTCACCCAGTTAAAGCAACTAATGAAAAACTGTTTTTT	CASSHPVKATNEKLFF
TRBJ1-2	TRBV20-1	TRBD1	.	TGCACTACAGGGGACGGCTACACCTTC	CTTGDGYTF
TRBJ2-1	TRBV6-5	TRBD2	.	TGTGCCAGCAGTCAGACTAGCGGGCTGGAGTTCTTC	CASSQTSGLEFF
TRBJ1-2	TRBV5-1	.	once	TGCGCCAGCAGCTTGAGGCCCCGGGACTTAGAATATGGCTACACCTTC	CASSLRPRDLEYGYTF
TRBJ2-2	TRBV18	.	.	TGTGCCAGCTCATACAGGAGCCCCACCGGGGAGCTGTTTTTT	CASSYRSPTGELFF
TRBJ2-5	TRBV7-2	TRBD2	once	TGTGCCAGCAGCTTAGATGGGCTAGCGGGGGGCCGGGAGACCCAGTACTTC	CASSLDGLAGGRETQYF
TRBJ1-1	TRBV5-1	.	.	TGCGCCAGCAGCTTGATGCTAGGTAACACTGAAGCTTTCTTT	CASSLMLGNTEAFF
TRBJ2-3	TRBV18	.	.	TGTGCCAGCTCACCACCGTCGGGTACAGATACGCAGTATTTT	CASSPPSGTDTQYF
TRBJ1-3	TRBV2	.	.	TGTGCCAGCAGTGCCAGGGGCTCTGGAAACACCATATATTTT	CASSARGSGNTIYF
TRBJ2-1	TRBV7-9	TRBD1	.	TGTGCCAGCAGCTTTAGAACCGGGACAGGGATCCACAATGAGCAGTTCTTC	CASSFRTGTGIHNEQFF
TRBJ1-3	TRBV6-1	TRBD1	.	TGTGCCAGCAGCCAGACAGGGGGAAACACCATATATTTT	CASSQTGGNTIYF
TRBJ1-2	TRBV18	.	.	TGTGCCAGCTCACGATCGACCCAAGGCAGGGAGGCTGGCTACACCTTC	CASSRSTQGREAGYTF
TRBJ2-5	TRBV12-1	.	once	TGTGCCAGCCCCCACTCCCCGGAGACCCAGTACTTC	CASPHSPETQYF
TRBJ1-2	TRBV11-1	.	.	TGTGCCAGCAGCTTAGCGCCGGCAGGGAAGGGCTACACCTTC	CASSLAPAGKGYTF
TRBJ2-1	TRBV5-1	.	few	TGCGCCAGCAGCTTGGGAGACAACAATGAGCAGTTCTTC	CASSLGDNNEQFF
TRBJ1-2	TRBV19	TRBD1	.	TGTGCCAGTAGTATAGAGGGACAGGCCCTGAGGATTGGGGGCTACACCTTC	CASSIEGQALRIGGYTF
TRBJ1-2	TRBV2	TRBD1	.	TGTGCCAGCAGTGTTTCTCGAGGAGGGGGCCATGGCTACACCTTC	CASSVSRGGGHGYTF
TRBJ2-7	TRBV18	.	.	TGTGCCAGCTCGCCTTTAGGGGGTTCCTACGAGCAGTACTTC	CASSPLGGSYEQYF
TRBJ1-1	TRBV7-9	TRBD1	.	TGTGCCAGCAGCCCCGGGACAGCTGAAGCTTTCTTT	CASSPGTAEAFF
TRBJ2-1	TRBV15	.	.	TGTGCCACCAGCAGAGGAGGAACTGCTTTCCAGTTCTTC	CATSRGGTAFQFF
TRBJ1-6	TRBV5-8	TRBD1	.	TGTGCCAGCAGTCTCGCCGGGACAGGGGCCGAGGTCCTCCACTTT	CASSLAGTGAEVLHF
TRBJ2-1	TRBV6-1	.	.	TGTGCCAGCAGTGAGAGGGGGGACAGTTACAATGAGCAGTTCTTC	CASSERGDSYNEQFF
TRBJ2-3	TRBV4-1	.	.	TGCGCCAGCAGCCAAAAGACCGGGACAATCACAGATACGCAGTATTTT	CASSQKTGTITDTQYF
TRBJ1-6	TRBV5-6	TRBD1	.	TGTGCCAGCAGCTTGTTTGGCAGGGGGAATTCACCCCTCCACTTT	CASSLFGRGNSPLHF
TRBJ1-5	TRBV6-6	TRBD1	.	TGTGCCAGCACGCCCGAGGGACAGGGGGAGCAGCCCCAGCATTTT	CASTPEGQGEQPQHF
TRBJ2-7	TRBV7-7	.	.	TGTGCTAGCAGCTTAGACCCGCGGTCATGGCAGTACTTC	CASSLDPRSWQYF
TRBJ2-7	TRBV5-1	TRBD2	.	TGCGCCAGCAGCTTTAGCGGGGCCCCCTACGAGCAGTACTTC	CASSFSGAPYEQYF
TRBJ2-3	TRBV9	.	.	TGTGCCAGCAGCCTGATCCCCACTAGCACAGATACGCAGTATTTT	CASSLIPTSTDTQYF
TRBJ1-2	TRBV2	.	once	TGTGCCAGCAGGGAAGTCCAGGGGAACTATGGCTACACCTTC	CASREVQGNYGYTF
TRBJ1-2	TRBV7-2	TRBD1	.	TGTGCCAGCAGCCTCGGACAGGGCTATGGCTACACCTTC	CASSLGQGYGYTF
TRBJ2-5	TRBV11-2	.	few	TGTGCCAGCAGCTCCGCCTCCCTAGCAACGCAAGAGACCCAGTACTTC	CASSSASLATQETQYF
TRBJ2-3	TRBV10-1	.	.	TGCGCCAGCAGTGAGAAGCCCGGTGTAATTTCCAGCACAGATACGCAGTATTTT	CASSEKPGVISSTDTQYF
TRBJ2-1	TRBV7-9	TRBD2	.	TGTGCCAGCAGCCCCGCCATTAGCGGGGACGACAATGAGCAGTTCTTC	CASSPAISGDDNEQFF
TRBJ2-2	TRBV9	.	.	TGTGCCAGCAGCGTTCGTTTGAACACCGGGGAGCTGTTTTTT	CASSVRLNTGELFF
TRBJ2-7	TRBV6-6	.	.	TGTGCCAGCAGTTATGGCCGGGGTGTCTACGAGCAGTACTTC	CASSYGRGVYEQYF
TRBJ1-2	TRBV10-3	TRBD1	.	TGTGCCATCAGTACCGGGACAGGGGGCGCCGGATTCGGCTACACCTTC	CAISTGTGGAGFGYTF
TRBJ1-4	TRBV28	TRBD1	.	TGTGCCAGCAGTTTCATGGGGACAGGGGGCGAAAAACTGTTTTTT	CASSFMGTGGEKLFF
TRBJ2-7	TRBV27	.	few	TGTGCCAGCAGTTACGGTATTACCTACGAGCAGTACTTC	CASSYGITYEQYF
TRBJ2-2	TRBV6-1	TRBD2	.	TGTGCCAGCAAGCAGCGGGGGGAGGCCGGGGAGCTGTTTTTT	CASKQRGEAGELFF
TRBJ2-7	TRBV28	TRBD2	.	TGTGCCAGCAGTTGGTTAAAGGGCGGGGGGCCCTCCTACGAGCAGTACTTC	CASSWLKGGGPSYEQYF
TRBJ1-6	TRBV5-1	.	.	TGCGCCAGCAGCCCTCACGTCAGGGGCCCGTCGGATCCCCTCCACTTT	CASSPHVRGPSDPLHF
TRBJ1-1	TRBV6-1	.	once	TGTGCCAGCAGGGTGGGTGGGCAGAACACTGAAGCTTTCTTT	CASRVGGQNTEAFF
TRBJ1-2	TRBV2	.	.	TGTGCCAGCAGTGCCGCGGGACACTATGGCTACACCTTC	CASSAAGHYGYTF
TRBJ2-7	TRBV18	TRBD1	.	TGTGCCAGCTCCGTAGGGACAGGGGAATACTACGAGCAGTACTTC	CASSVGTGEYYEQYF
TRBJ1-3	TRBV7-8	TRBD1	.	TGTGCCAGCAGCTTAGTTGGGGACAGAAGCTCTGGAAACACCATATATTTT	CASSLVGDRSSGNTIYF
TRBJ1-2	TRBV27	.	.	TGTGCCAGCAGTCCTGCAGGGGTCGCTAACTATGGCTACACCTTC	CASSPAGVANYGYTF
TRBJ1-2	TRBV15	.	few	TGTGCCACCAGCAGAGATCTGGGGGCCCTTTATGGCTACACCTTC	CATSRDLGALYGYTF
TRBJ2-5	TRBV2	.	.	TGTGCCAGCCATTACCAAGAGACCCAGTACTTC	CASHYQETQYF
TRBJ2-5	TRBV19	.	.	TGTGCCAGTAGTATGAACAGCCAAGAGACCCAGTACTTC	CASSMNSQETQYF
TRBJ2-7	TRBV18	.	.	TGTGCCAGCTCACCGCGACCTCCGGGGTCCTACGAGCAGTACTTC	CASSPRPPGSYEQYF
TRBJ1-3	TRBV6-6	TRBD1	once	TGTGCCAGCAGGAGACAGGGCCTCTCTGGAAACACCATATATTTT	CASRRQGLSGNTIYF
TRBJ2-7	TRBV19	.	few	TGTGCCAGTTTATCCGACCGGGGTTACGAGCAGTACTTC	CASLSDRGYEQYF
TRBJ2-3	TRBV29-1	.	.	TGCAGCGTTTTGGCCAGGGGATCCACAGATACGCAGTATTTT	CSVLARGSTDTQYF
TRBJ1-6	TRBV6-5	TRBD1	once	TGTGCCAGCAGTTCAACCGGGACAGCTAATTCACCCCTCCACTTT	CASSSTGTANSPLHF
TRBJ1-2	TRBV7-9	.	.	TGTGCCAGCAGTTGGGGGGAGGGCTATGGCTACACCTTC	CASSWGEGYGYTF